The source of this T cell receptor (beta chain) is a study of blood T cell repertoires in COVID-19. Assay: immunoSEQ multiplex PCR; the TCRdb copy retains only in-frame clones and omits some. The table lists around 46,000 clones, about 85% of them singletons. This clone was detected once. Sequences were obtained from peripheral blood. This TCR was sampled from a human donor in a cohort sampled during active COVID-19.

CDR3 coding DNA: TGTGCCAGCAGCTTAGTTCGGGGTTCCTATAATTCACCCCTCCACTTT. Protein sequence: CASSLVRGSYNSPLHF. The chain uses TRBV11-2 and TRBJ1-6; no reliable D call. The CDR3 has 16 residues. V dropped 1 base and J dropped 1 base, with 8 bases sitting between them. Germline V gene data show CDR1 as SGHAT and CDR2 as FQNNGV.